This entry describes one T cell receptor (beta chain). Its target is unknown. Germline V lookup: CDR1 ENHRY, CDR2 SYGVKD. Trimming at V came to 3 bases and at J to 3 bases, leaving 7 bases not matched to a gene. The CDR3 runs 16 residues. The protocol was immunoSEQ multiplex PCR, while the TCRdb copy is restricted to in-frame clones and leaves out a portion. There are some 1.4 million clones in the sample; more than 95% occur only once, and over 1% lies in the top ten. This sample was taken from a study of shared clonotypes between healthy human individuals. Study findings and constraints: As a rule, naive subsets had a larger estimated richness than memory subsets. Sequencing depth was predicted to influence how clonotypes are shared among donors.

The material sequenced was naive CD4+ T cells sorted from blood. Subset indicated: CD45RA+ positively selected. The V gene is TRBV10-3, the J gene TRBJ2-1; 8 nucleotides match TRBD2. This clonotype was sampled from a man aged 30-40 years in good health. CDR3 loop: CAISERREEGYNEQFF. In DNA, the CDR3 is TGTGCCATCAGTGAAAGGCGGGAGGAGGGCTACAATGAGCAGTTCTTC.